This T cell receptor (beta chain) came from a study of T cells expressing NK-cell markers. The wider study: There were seven HCMV-seropositive donors and one seronegative donor among the eight sequenced.

This CDR3 contains 14 residues. Germline CDR1 reads SGHVS; CDR2 reads FNYEAQ. Production of TCR beta cDNA relied on 5'RACE template switching with UMIs. One entry per CDR3 protein, without DNA, is what TCRdb gives after re-calling the 5' RACE reads. This listing includes hundreds of thousands of distinct CDR3 sequences. The clonotype originates from a man aged 18-75 years in good health. V is TRBV7-6 and J is TRBJ1-3; lacking DNA, the TRBD1 call made by TCRdb goes unchecked. Sequenced sample: blood T cells: a sorted CD56 or NKG2C T cell subset, CD4+ or CD8+ T cells, or bulk PBMC T cells (not recorded which). CDR3 region: CASSLSGRGNTIYF.